This record covers a single T cell receptor (beta chain). The antigen is undetermined. The CDR3 has 13 amino acids. The germline V gene has CDR1 LNHDA and CDR2 SQIVND (reference sequence). The ends were cut back, 4 bases at V and 14 bases at J, with 15 bases in the middle. TCRdb's copy holds only in-frame clones and misses some; the assay was immunoSEQ multiplex PCR. The data show approximately 97,000 clones, about 86% seen once. These data come from a study of T cell responses to AZD1222 COVID-19 vaccine. Study-wide findings and caveats: As reported, nearly half of all spike-specific TCRs target variant regions that are unmutated. Recipients of AZD1222 seropositive at baseline numbered only 6 or 7.

The chain employs TRBV19 and TRBJ1-6; D is unresolved. The clonotype originates from an adult in good health. The sequencing here drew on peripheral blood, taken on day 0 of AZD1222 vaccination. CDR3 protein: CASSTTGSGALHF. The CDR3 region has the DNA TGTGCCAGTAGTACTACGGGGTCTGGGGCCCTCCACTTT.